Below, 24 T cell receptor beta chains from the same sample are listed, as sequenced in a study of blood T cell repertoires in COVID-19. The data were produced by immunoSEQ multiplex PCR, yet TCRdb's version contains in-frame clones alone and is incomplete. The sample holds about 210,000 clones, 84% seen once. Sequenced sample: peripheral blood. The receptors were gathered from a woman aged 45-65 years with active or convalescent COVID-19.

V and J are TRBV3-1 (or the pseudogene TRBV3-2) and TRBJ1-1, with TRBD1 matching over 8 bases. J was trimmed by 8 bases and V by 2 bases; bases with no gene match: 1. Per the germline V gene, CDR1 is LGHDT and CDR2 is YNNKEL (reference sequence). This CDR3 contains 12 residues. The CDR3 sequence: CASSQNRGEAFF. The CDR3 bases are TGTGCCAGCAGCCAAAACAGGGGGGAAGCTTTCTTT.

Regarding this clone: The same CDR3 is also encoded by other DNA sequences in this sample. This chain links TRBV4-2 with TRBJ2-2; 11 bases map to TRBD2. Germline assignment: CDR1 LGHNA and CDR2 YNFKEQ. The CDR3 contains 17 residues. With V trimmed by 0 bases and J by 2 bases, 2 bases remained unmatched. The CDR3 coding sequence is TGTGCCAGCAGCCAAGATCTAGCGGGGGGAAACACCGGGGAGCTGTTTTTT. Translated: CASSQDLAGGNTGELFF.

The chain uses TRBV18 and TRBJ1-1; 10 positions agree with TRBD1. Germline CDR1 reads KGHSH; CDR2 reads LQKENI. J lost 4 bases, V lost 4 bases, and 9 bases had no gene match. CDR3 size: 16 residues. The CDR3 DNA is TGTGCCAGCTCACGCATCGGGACAGGGGATCGCACTGAAGCTTTCTTT. This translates into CASSRIGTGDRTEAFF. Based on the CDR3 plus reference TRBV18 and TRBJ1-1, the full variable domain is NAGVMQNPRHLVRRRGQEARLRCSPMKGHSHVYWYRQLPEEGLKFMVYLQKENIIDESGMPKERFSAEFPKEGPSILRIQQVVRGDSAAYFCASSRIGTGDRTEAFFGQGTRLTVV.

The chain recombines TRBV28 with TRBJ2-1, with 9 bases aligning to TRBD2. CDR3 length: 12 amino acids. With 6 bases clipped from V and 15 bases from J, the junction kept 9 bases outside the gene matches. The V gene's germline CDR1 is MDHEN and CDR2 SYDVKM. The CDR3 sequence: CASSPSGKVLFF. CDR3 bases: TGTGCCAGCAGCCCTAGCGGGAAAGTTCTGTTCTTC.

The genes are TRBV24-1 and TRBJ2-2; 7 positions agree with TRBD2. The J segment lost 1 base and the V segment lost 1 base, leaving 5 bases of the junction unmatched. The germline V gene has CDR1 KGHDR and CDR2 SFDVKD. The CDR3 runs 17 residues. CDR3 region: CATSDLAGRENTGELFF. CDR3 DNA: TGTGCCACCAGTGATTTAGCGGGAAGGGAGAACACCGGGGAGCTGTTTTTT.

The chain joins TRBV7-6 to TRBJ2-1; D gene unclear. Germline CDR1 reads SGHVS; CDR2 reads FNYEAQ. CDR3 length equals 14 residues. V lost 1 base, J lost 5 bases, and 9 bases lay in between. The CDR3 reads CASSLETTNNEQFF. The CDR3 coding sequence is TGTGCCAGCAGCTTAGAGACAACAAACAATGAGCAGTTCTTC.

The rearrangement joins TRBV12-5 to TRBJ1-2, with D perhaps TRBD1 (5 bases). The CDR3 is made up of 13 amino acids. V was cut by 6 bases and J by 5 bases, with 13 bases left in between. In germline, CDR1 is LGHNT, CDR2 FRNRAP. The chain's CDR3 is CASGPTGLYGYTF. CDR3 sequence (DNA): TGTGCTAGTGGACCAACAGGTTTATATGGCTACACCTTC.

CDR3 bases: TGCGCCAGCAGCCCGGAAAGGTGGACTTATGGCTACACCTTC. Its protein product is CASSPERWTYGYTF. This chain connects TRBV4-1 to TRBJ1-2, with unresolved D. Germline V CDR1 and CDR2: MGHRA, YSYEKL. The CDR3 covers 14 residues. V shed 4 bases and J shed 5 bases, with 14 bases lying between them.

This clone was recorded a few times. This chain joins TRBV28 and TRBJ1-2; 8 bases match TRBD1. The junction had 8 bases not matched to a gene; V was cut back by 8 bases and J by 6 bases. CDR1 and CDR2 from the germline V gene are MDHEN and SYDVKM. The CDR3 has 13 amino acids. DNA of the CDR3: TGTGCCAGCGGAGACAGGGGTCCCAATGGCTACACCTTC. Translation gives CASGDRGPNGYTF.

The chain uses TRBV5-1 and TRBJ2-3; D unresolved. Trimming removed 4 bases at V and 4 bases at J, with 10 bases between. The CDR3 has 13 amino acids. The germline gives CDR1 SGHRS, CDR2 YFSETQ. For the CDR3, the DNA is TGCGCCAGCAGCGATAGACTGGCAGATACGCAGTATTTT. This gives the protein CASSDRLADTQYF.

This sequence joins TRBV5-1 and TRBJ1-5; 10 bases line up with TRBD1. The CDR3 has 15 amino acids. V lost 4 bases, J lost 4 bases, and 5 bases stayed unmatched. The germline gives CDR1 SGHRS, CDR2 YFSETQ. This CDR3 reads CASSGGTGENQPQHF. In DNA, the CDR3 is TGCGCCAGCAGCGGGGGGACAGGGGAAAATCAGCCCCAGCATTTT.

V is TRBV5-4 and J is TRBJ2-1, with 14 bases fitting TRBD2. This CDR3 has 18 residues. Unmatched junction bases numbered 13, after V lost 4 bases and J lost 7 bases. The V gene's germline CDR1 is SGHNT and CDR2 YYREEE (reference sequence). The CDR3, as DNA: TGTGCCAGCAGCCCGGATGGACTAGCGGGGGGCCTGGATAATGAGCAGTTCTTC. Protein sequence: CASSPDGLAGGLDNEQFF.

This clone came up once. CDR3 in amino acids: CASSSYRETQYF. In DNA form, the CDR3 reads TGTGCCAGCAGCTCATACAGGGAGACCCAGTACTTC. The V call is TRBV7-9, the J call TRBJ2-5, with a possible D match to TRBD1 (5 bases). V lost 4 bases, J lost 5 bases, and 8 bases lay in between. The CDR3 contains 12 residues. The V gene's germline CDR1 is SEHNR and CDR2 FQNEAQ (reference sequence).

This clone was counted between two and nine times. The chain couples TRBV20-1 to TRBJ1-1; D is possibly TRBD1 (5 bases). Germline CDR1 is DFQATT and CDR2 is SNEGSKA (reference sequence). The V end lost 3 bases, the J end lost 5 bases, and 13 bases lay between the germline ends. CDR3 size: 13 residues. The CDR3 protein is CSASPEKGTEAFF. The DNA of the CDR3 is TGCAGTGCTAGTCCAGAGAAGGGGACTGAAGCTTTCTTT.

V gene TRBV12-3 or TRBV12-4 combines with J gene TRBJ1-1; D perhaps matches TRBD1 (6 bases). This CDR3 has 11 residues. The V end lost 6 bases, the J end lost 7 bases, and 9 bases lay between the germline ends. The CDR3 protein is CASSGQSEAFF. CDR3 in DNA: TGTGCCAGCAGCGGACAGAGTGAAGCTTTCTTT.

V usage is TRBV27 and J usage is TRBJ1-2; tentative D call: TRBD1 (6 bases). V was trimmed by 3 bases and J by 7 bases, leaving 12 bases between them. The CDR3 spans 13 residues. CDR1 is MNHEY, CDR2 SMNVEV, per germline (reference sequence). CDR3 in DNA: TGTGCCAGCAGTTTGCACAGGGCTGGTGGCTACACCTTC. Translation: CASSLHRAGGYTF.

The J gene is TRBJ1-3, the V gene TRBV9; no firm D call. Germline lookup yields CDR1 SGDLS and CDR2 YYNGEE. V dropped 4 bases and J dropped 0 bases, with 14 bases sitting between them. The CDR3 totals 16 residues. CDR3 residues: CASSTSDTVSGNTIYF. Written as DNA, the CDR3 is TGTGCCAGCAGCACCTCCGACACCGTCTCTGGAAACACCATATATTTT.

The gene calls are TRBV5-1 and TRBJ1-1, with D perhaps TRBD1 (5 bases). Trimming removed 0 bases from V and 2 bases from J, with 11 bases in between. Per germline, CDR1 SGHRS and CDR2 YFSETQ. CDR3 length: 15 amino acids. The CDR3 DNA follows: TGCGCCAGCAGCTTGGCCGACAGCTTAAACACTGAAGCTTTCTTT. Its protein product is CASSLADSLNTEAFF.

The CDR3 protein is CASSRGGDRAAFF. CDR3 sequence (DNA): TGTGCCAGCAGTCGAGGGGGGGACAGGGCAGCTTTCTTT. The chain is built from TRBV11-2 and TRBJ1-1; 9 bases match TRBD1. Trimming cost V 6 bases and J 10 bases; bases outside gene matches: 9. Germline-derived CDR1 and CDR2 are SGHAT and FQNNGV. The CDR3 loop spans 13 amino acids.

The gene calls are TRBV10-1 and TRBJ1-1; 11 nucleotides align to TRBD1. The CDR3 covers 14 residues. V lost 2 bases to trimming and J lost 11 bases; unmatched junction nucleotides: 7. Per the germline V gene, CDR1 is WNHNN and CDR2 is SYGVQD (reference sequence). The CDR3 here is CASSEPGTGGTAFF. In DNA, the CDR3 is TGCGCCAGCAGTGAGCCCGGGACAGGGGGTACGGCTTTCTTT.

This sequence joins TRBV5-1 and TRBJ2-3; TRBD2 matches 10 bases. Germline assignment: CDR1 SGHRS and CDR2 YFSETQ. This CDR3 comprises 15 residues. Trimming at V came to 0 bases and at J to 6 bases, leaving 4 bases not matched to a gene. CDR3 sequence: CASSLGLAGGDTQYF. The CDR3 nucleotides read TGCGCCAGCAGCTTGGGACTAGCGGGCGGGGATACGCAGTATTTT.

This chain's CDR3 is CASNSAQGRNYGYTF. For the CDR3, the DNA is TGTGCCAGCAATTCGGCTCAGGGGCGGAACTATGGCTACACCTTC. The gene calls are TRBV28 and TRBJ1-2, with D perhaps matching TRBD1 (6 bases). Per the germline V gene, CDR1 is MDHEN and CDR2 is SYDVKM. Trimming removed 7 bases from V and 2 bases from J, with 17 bases in between. This CDR3 is built from 15 residues.

The V and J genes are TRBV4-1 and TRBJ1-6; 10 nucleotides match TRBD1. Per germline, CDR1 MGHRA and CDR2 YSYEKL. This CDR3 has 16 amino acids. The ends lost 4 bases at V and 9 bases at J; junction bases unmatched: 9. The CDR3 nucleotides read TGCGCCAGCAGCCGAGGGGACAGGGGAATCGGTTCACCCCTCCACTTT. The encoded protein is CASSRGDRGIGSPLHF.

The chain's CDR3 is CASSPGRTSGGPRGHDEQFF. CDR3 sequence (DNA): TGTGCCAGCAGCCCGGGGAGGACTAGCGGGGGCCCCCGGGGACACGATGAGCAGTTCTTC. This sequence joins TRBV6-6 and TRBJ2-1; TRBD2 matches 13 bases. The CDR3 covers 20 residues. From germline, CDR1 is MNHNY and CDR2 SVGAGI (reference sequence). The V gene end was trimmed by 6 bases and the J gene end by 8 bases; junction bases not matched to a gene: 22.